A single sample gave rise to the 15 T cell receptor beta chains below, sequenced in a study of T cell responses to AZD1222 COVID-19 vaccine. Profiled with immunoSEQ multiplex PCR; TCRdb holds only in-frame clones, not every one. Here the sample spans roughly 99,000 clones, 87% being singletons. Here the sequenced sample was peripheral blood, taken on day 0 of AZD1222 vaccination. Receptor source: an adult in good health.

V gene TRBV5-5 combines with J gene TRBJ1-2; the D is unclear. The germline V gene encodes CDR1 SGHKS and CDR2 YYEKEE (reference sequence). V was pared by 0 bases and J by 7 bases, with 25 bases between. The CDR3 length is 18 residues. The CDR3 reads CASSLGGKDRTRSFGYTF. CDR3 nucleotide sequence: TGTGCCAGCAGCTTGGGGGGTAAAGACCGGACCCGTTCTTTTGGCTACACCTTC.

The V gene is TRBV19, the J gene TRBJ2-7; 7 nucleotides line up with TRBD2. CDR1 and CDR2 from the germline V gene are LNHDA and SQIVND (reference sequence). V trimming: 9 bases; J trimming: 4 bases; junction bases outside the gene matches: 6. The CDR3 extends over 12 amino acids. CDR3 sequence reads: CASSGVNYEQYF. CDR3 sequence (DNA): TGTGCCAGCAGCGGGGTTAATTACGAGCAGTACTTC.

V and J are TRBV4-2 and TRBJ2-1; 9 bases are shared with TRBD2. Per the germline V gene, CDR1 is LGHNA and CDR2 is YNFKEQ. Trimming at V came to 1 base and at J to 12 bases, leaving 10 bases not matched to a gene. This CDR3 has 15 amino acids. CDR3 nucleotides: TGTGCCAGCAGCCAAGCGGGACTAGCACCCCGGGGGCAGTTCTTC. It specifies CASSQAGLAPRGQFF.

The V gene is TRBV19, the J gene TRBJ1-6; possibly TRBD1 for D (6 bases). The CDR3 runs to 16 residues. V was trimmed by 7 bases and J by 0 bases, leaving 13 bases between them. The germline V gene has CDR1 LNHDA and CDR2 SQIVND (reference sequence). The CDR3 DNA reads as TGTGCCAGTAAGGGGGGGACGAGCTCCTATAATTCACCCCTCCACTTT. Amino acids: CASKGGTSSYNSPLHF. The whole variable domain, remainder taken from reference TRBV19 and TRBJ1-6, is DGGITQSPKYLFRKEGQNVTLSCEQNLNHDAMYWYRQDPGQGLRLIYYSQIVNDFQKGDIAEGYSVSREKKESFPLTVTSAQKNPTAFYLCASKGGTSSYNSPLHFGNGTRLTVT.

This clone was seen only once. The chain links TRBV6-5 to TRBJ2-7; D is ambiguous. Trimming pared 6 bases from V and 3 bases from J, leaving 6 bases between. Germline V lookup: CDR1 MNHEY, CDR2 SVGAGI. This CDR3 has 11 residues. This CDR3 reads CASRSLYEQYF. The DNA for the CDR3 is TGTGCCAGCAGGAGTCTCTACGAGCAGTACTTC.

The rearrangement uses TRBV7-9 and TRBJ2-1, with 8 bases aligning to TRBD2. Germline trimming cut 3 bases from V and 1 base from J; bases unmatched to any gene: 2. Germline V gene sequence: CDR1 SEHNR, CDR2 FQNEAQ (reference sequence). The CDR3 loop spans 15 amino acids. CDR3 coding DNA: TGTGCCAGCAGCTTTACTAGCGGATCCTACAATGAGCAGTTCTTC. The encoded protein is CASSFTSGSYNEQFF.

V is TRBV6-5 and J is TRBJ1-6; D not certain. Between the trimmed V and J ends, which lost 2 bases and 12 bases, there was a span of 14 bases. Germline V CDR1 and CDR2: MNHEY, SVGAGI. The CDR3 extends over 14 amino acids. CDR3 protein: CASSYGRGSLPLHF. The CDR3 nucleotides read TGTGCCAGCAGTTACGGGCGGGGATCTTTACCCCTCCACTTT.

This clone was seen a few times. The V call is TRBV4-3, the J call TRBJ2-7, with a tentative D call TRBD2 (6 bases). Deletions cut 0 bases from V and 4 bases from J, with 13 bases between. Germline CDR1 reads LGHNA; CDR2 reads YSLEER. This CDR3 contains 15 residues. DNA for the CDR3: TGCGCCAGCAGCCAAGATCTGACTAGAACTTACGAGCAGTACTTC. Translating it yields CASSQDLTRTYEQYF.

The J gene is TRBJ1-2, the V gene TRBV27, with TRBD1 identical over 7 bases. The trim removed 2 bases at V and 7 bases at J, leaving 7 bases unmatched. Germline CDR1 reads MNHEY; CDR2 reads SMNVEV (reference sequence). The CDR3 runs to 14 residues. The CDR3 reads CASSLEGAGSGYTF. The CDR3 coding sequence is TGTGCCAGCAGTTTAGAGGGGGCAGGGTCTGGCTACACCTTC.

CDR3 sequence reads: CASSLGLAANEQFF. The CDR3 nucleotides read TGCGCCAGCAGCTTGGGGCTAGCGGCCAATGAGCAGTTCTTC. V gene TRBV5-1 combines with J gene TRBJ2-1; 7 positions match TRBD2. The J segment lost 6 bases and the V segment lost 0 bases, leaving 3 bases of the junction unmatched. This CDR3 contains 14 residues. Per germline, CDR1 SGHRS and CDR2 YFSETQ.

The chain carries TRBV19 and TRBJ2-3, with D maybe TRBD2 (5 bases). Germline lookup yields CDR1 LNHDA and CDR2 SQIVND (reference sequence). CDR3 length equals 13 residues. The V end was cut by 7 bases, the J end by 8 bases, with 16 bases between. CDR3 amino acids: CASKPPAAATQYF. CDR3 in DNA: TGTGCCAGTAAGCCGCCTGCAGCGGCTACGCAGTATTTT.

CDR3 nucleotide sequence: TGTGCCAGTAGTAGTAATAGGGGCCGGCCTAGCAATCAGCCCCAGCATTTT. Translation gives CASSSNRGRPSNQPQHF. The chain has TRBV19 and TRBJ1-5; weak D call: TRBD1 (5 bases). The CDR3 is made up of 17 amino acids. The ends were cut back, 4 bases at V and 0 bases at J, with 16 bases in the middle. The germline gives CDR1 LNHDA, CDR2 SQIVND (reference sequence).

This clone is a singleton in its sample. V and J are TRBV28 and TRBJ1-2; possible D gene TRBD1, 5 bases. The germline V gene encodes CDR1 MDHEN and CDR2 SYDVKM. Trimming cost V 5 bases and J 8 bases, with 15 bases left between them. This CDR3 region has 13 residues. The CDR3 DNA sequence: TGTGCCAGCAGTGCCTCCAGGGTGTCAGGCTACACCTTC. It translates to CASSASRVSGYTF.

The rearrangement joins TRBV30 to TRBJ1-4; the D is unclear. Germline CDR1 reads GTSNPN; CDR2 reads SVGIG (reference sequence). The CDR3 is made up of 13 amino acids. Trimming left V 4 bases short and J 8 bases short, with 14 bases between. This chain's CDR3 is CAWKPPEGEKLFF. CDR3 coding DNA: TGTGCCTGGAAACCCCCTGAGGGCGAAAAACTGTTTTTT.

The V and J genes are TRBV7-2 and TRBJ2-5, with TRBD2 matching 11 bases. This CDR3 spans 16 amino acids. CDR1 SGHTA and CDR2 FQGNSA come from the germline V gene. Germline trimming cut 5 bases from V and 2 bases from J; bases unmatched to any gene: 7. The CDR3 here is CASSHRLAGKQETQYF. CDR3 DNA sequence: TGTGCCAGCAGCCACCGACTAGCGGGGAAACAAGAGACCCAGTACTTC.